The sequence of this TCR beta chain was determined in a study of blood T cell repertoires in COVID-19. Overall study: T cells, B-cell-depleted T cells, or PBMCs supplied cDNA or gDNA.

There are 12 residues in the CDR3. CDR1 and CDR2 (germline): WNHNN, SYGVQD (reference sequence). V was pared by 9 bases and J by 2 bases, with 8 bases between. Method: immunoSEQ multiplex PCR; TCRdb's copy keeps in-frame clones and lacks some. The sample lists about 180,000 clones; more than 75% were seen once. The receptor was isolated from a woman aged 50 to 60 who had recovered from COVID-19. The sample comprised PBMCs or T cells enriched from blood (not recorded which). This chain links TRBV10-1 with TRBJ1-5; tentative D call: TRBD1 (6 bases). CDR3 DNA: TGCGCCAGACAGGGCGGCAATCAGCCCCAGCATTTT. It is translated as CARQGGNQPQHF.